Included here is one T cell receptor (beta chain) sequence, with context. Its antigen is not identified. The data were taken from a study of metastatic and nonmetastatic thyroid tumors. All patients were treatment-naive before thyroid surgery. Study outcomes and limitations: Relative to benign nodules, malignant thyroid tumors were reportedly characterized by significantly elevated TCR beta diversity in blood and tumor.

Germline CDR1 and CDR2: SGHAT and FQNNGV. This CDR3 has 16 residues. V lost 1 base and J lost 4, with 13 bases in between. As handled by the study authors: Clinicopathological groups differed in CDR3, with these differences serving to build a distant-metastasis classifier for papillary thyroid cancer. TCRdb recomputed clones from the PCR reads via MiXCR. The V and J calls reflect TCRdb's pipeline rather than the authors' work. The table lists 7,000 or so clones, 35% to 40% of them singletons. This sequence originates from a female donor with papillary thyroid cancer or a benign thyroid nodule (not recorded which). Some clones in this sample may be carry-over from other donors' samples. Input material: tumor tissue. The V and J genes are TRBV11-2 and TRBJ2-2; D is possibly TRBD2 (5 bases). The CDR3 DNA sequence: TGTGCCAGCAGCTTAGTGTCTAGCTTCTGCACCGGGGAGCTGTTTTTT. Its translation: CASSLVSSFCTGELFF.